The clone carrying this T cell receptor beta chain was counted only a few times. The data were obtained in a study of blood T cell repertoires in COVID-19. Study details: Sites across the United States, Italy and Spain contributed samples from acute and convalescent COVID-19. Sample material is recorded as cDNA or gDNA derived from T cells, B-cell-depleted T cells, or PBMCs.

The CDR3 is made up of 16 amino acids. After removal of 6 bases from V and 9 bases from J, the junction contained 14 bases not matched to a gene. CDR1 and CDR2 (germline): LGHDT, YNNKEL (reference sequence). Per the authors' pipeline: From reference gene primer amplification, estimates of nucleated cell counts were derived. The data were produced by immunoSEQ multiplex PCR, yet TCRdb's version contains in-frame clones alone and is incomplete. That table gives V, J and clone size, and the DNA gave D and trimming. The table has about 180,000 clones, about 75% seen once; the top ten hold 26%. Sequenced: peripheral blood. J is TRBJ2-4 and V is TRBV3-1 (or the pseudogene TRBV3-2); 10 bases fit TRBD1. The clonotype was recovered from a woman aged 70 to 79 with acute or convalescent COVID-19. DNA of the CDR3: TGTGCCAGCAGACGGACCGGGACAGGGGATTTTAGCATTCAGTACTTC. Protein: CASRRTGTGDFSIQYF.